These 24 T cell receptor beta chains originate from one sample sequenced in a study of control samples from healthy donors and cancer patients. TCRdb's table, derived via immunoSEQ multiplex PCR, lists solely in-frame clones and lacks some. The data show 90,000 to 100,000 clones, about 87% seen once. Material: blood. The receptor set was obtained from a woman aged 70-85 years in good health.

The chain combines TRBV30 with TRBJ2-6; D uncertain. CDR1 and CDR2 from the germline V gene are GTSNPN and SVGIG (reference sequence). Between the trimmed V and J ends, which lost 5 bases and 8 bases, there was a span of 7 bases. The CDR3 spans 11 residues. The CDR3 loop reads CAWGTPNVLTF. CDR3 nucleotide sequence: TGTGCCTGGGGTACCCCCAACGTCCTGACTTTC.

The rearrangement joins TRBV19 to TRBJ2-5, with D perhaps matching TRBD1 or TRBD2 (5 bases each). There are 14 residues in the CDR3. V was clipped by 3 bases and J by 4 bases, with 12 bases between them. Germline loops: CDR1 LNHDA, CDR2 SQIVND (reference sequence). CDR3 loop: CASSMGVQAETQYF. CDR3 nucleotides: TGTGCCAGTAGTATGGGGGTGCAGGCAGAGACCCAGTACTTC.

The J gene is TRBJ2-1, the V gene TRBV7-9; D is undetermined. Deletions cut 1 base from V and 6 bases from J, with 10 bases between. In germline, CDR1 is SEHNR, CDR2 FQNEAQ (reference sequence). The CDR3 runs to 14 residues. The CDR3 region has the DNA TGTGCCAGCAGCTTAGGCACTCCCGCCAATGAGCAGTTCTTC. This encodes CASSLGTPANEQFF.

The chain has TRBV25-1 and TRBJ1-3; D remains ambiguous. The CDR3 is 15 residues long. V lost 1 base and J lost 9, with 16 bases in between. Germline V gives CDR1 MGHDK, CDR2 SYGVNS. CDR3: CASSESGIVPSTIYF. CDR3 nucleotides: TGTGCCAGCAGTGAATCGGGCATAGTTCCCAGCACCATATATTTT.

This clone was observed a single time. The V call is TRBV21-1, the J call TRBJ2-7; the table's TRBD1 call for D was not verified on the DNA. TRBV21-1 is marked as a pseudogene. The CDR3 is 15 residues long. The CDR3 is CASSKVTGELYEQYF. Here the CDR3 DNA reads TGTGCCAGCAGCAAAGTCACAGGGGAACTCTACGAGCAGTACTTC.

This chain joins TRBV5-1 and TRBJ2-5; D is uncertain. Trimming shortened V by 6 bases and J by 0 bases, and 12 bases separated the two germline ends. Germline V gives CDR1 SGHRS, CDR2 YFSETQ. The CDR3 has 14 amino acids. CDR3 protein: CASTSDGNQETQYF. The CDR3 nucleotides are TGCGCCAGCACTTCGGACGGAAACCAAGAGACCCAGTACTTC.

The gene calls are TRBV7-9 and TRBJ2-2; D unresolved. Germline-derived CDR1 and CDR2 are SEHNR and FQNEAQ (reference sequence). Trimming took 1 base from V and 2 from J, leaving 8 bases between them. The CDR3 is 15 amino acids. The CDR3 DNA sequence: TGTGCCAGCAGCTTAGGGTATGGTAACACCGGGGAGCTGTTTTTT. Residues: CASSLGYGNTGELFF.

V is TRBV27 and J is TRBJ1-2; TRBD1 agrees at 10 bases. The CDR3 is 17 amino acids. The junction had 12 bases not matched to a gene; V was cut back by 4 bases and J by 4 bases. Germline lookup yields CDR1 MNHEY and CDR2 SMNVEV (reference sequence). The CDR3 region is CASSSRGTGARSYGYTF. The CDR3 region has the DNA TGTGCCAGCAGTTCCCGAGGGACAGGGGCAAGAAGCTATGGCTACACCTTC.

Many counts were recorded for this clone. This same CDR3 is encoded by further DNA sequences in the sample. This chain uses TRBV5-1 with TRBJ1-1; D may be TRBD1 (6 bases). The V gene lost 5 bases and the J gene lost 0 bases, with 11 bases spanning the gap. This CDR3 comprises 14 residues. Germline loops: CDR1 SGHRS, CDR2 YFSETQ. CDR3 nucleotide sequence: TGCGCCAGCAGACCACAGGGTTTGAACACTGAAGCTTTCTTT. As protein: CASRPQGLNTEAFF.

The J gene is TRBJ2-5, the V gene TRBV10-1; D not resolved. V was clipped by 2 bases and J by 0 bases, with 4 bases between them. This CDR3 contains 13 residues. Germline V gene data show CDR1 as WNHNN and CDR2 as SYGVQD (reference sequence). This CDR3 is CASSENYQETQYF. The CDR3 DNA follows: TGCGCCAGCAGTGAGAACTACCAAGAGACCCAGTACTTC.

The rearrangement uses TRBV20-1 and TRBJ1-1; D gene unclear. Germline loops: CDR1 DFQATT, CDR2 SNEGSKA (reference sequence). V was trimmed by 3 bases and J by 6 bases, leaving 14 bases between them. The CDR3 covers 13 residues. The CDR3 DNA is TGCAGTGCTAGTTCAGGAGGGAGGTCTGAAGCTTTCTTT. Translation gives CSASSGGRSEAFF.

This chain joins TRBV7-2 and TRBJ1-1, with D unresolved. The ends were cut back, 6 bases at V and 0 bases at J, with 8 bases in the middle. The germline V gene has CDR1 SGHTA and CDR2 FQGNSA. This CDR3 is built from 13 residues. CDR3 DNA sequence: TGTGCCAGCAGTGTCGATGTGAACACTGAAGCTTTCTTT. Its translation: CASSVDVNTEAFF. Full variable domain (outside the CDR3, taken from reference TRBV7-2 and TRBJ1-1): GAGVSQSPSNKVTEKGKDVELRCDPISGHTALYWYRQSLGQGLEFLIYFQGNSAPDKSGLPSDRFSAERTGGSVSTLTIQRTQQEDSAVYLCASSVDVNTEAFFGQGTRLTVV.

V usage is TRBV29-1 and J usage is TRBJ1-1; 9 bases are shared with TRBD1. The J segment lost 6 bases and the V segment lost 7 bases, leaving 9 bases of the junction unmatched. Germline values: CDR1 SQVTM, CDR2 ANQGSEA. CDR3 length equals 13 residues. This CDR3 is CSGTPGQGSEAFF. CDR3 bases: TGCAGCGGGACGCCGGGACAGGGCTCTGAAGCTTTCTTT.

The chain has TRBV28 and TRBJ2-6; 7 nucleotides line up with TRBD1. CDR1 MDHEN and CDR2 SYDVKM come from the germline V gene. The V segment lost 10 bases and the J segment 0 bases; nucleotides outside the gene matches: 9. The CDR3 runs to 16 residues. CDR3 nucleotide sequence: TGTGCCATCCAGGGCCAGGGGGACTCTGGGGCCAACGTCCTGACTTTC. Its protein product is CAIQGQGDSGANVLTF.

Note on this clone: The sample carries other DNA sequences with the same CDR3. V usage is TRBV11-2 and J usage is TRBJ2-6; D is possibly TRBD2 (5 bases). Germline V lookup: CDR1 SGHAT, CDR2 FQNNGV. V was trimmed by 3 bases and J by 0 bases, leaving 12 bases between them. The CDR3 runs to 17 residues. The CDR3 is CASSFLSGGSGANVLTF. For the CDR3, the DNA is TGTGCCAGCAGCTTCTTGTCAGGAGGCTCTGGGGCCAACGTCCTGACTTTC. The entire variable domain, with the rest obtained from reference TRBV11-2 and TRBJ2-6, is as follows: EAGVAQSPRYKIIEKRQSVAFWCNPISGHATLYWYQQILGQGPKLLIQFQNNGVVDDSQLPKDRFSAERLKGVDSTLKIQPAKLEDSAVYLCASSFLSGGSGANVLTFGAGSRLTVL.

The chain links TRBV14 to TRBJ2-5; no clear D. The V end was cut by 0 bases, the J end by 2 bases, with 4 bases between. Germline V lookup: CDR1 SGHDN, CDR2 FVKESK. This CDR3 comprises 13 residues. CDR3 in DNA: TGTGCCAGCAGCCAAGAGGTACAAGAGACCCAGTACTTC. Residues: CASSQEVQETQYF.

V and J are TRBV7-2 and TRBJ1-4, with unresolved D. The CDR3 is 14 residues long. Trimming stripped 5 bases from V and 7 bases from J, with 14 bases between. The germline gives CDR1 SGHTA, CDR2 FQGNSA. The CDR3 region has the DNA TGTGCCAGCAGCCTTAGAAGAGGAGGTGAAAAACTGTTTTTT. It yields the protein CASSLRRGGEKLFF. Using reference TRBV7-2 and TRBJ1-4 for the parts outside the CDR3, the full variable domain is GAGVSQSPSNKVTEKGKDVELRCDPISGHTALYWYRQSLGQGLEFLIYFQGNSAPDKSGLPSDRFSAERTGGSVSTLTIQRTQQEDSAVYLCASSLRRGGEKLFFGSGTQLSVL.

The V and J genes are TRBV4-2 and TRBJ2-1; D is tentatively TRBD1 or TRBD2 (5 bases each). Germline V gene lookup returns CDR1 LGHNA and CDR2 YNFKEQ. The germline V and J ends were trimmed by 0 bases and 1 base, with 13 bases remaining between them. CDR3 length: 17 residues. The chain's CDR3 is CASSQDDGGRSYNEQFF. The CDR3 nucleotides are TGTGCCAGCAGCCAAGATGATGGGGGTAGGTCCTACAATGAGCAGTTCTTC.

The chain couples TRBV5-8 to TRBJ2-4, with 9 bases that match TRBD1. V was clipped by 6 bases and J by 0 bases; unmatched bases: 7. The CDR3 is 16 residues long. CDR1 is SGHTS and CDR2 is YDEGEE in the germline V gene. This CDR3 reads CASNDGQGLAKNIQYF. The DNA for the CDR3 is TGTGCCAGCAACGACGGACAGGGGCTAGCCAAAAACATTCAGTACTTC.

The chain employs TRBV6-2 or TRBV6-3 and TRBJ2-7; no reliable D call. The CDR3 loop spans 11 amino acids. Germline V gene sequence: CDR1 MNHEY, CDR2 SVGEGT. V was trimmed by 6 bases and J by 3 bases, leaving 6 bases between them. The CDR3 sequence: CASSRSYEQYF. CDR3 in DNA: TGTGCCAGCAGCCGGAGCTACGAGCAGTACTTC.

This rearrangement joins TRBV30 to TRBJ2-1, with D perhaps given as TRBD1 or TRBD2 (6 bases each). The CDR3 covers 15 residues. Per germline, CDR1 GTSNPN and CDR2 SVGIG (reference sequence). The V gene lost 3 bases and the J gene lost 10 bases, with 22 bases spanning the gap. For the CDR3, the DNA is TGTGCCTGGAGCGTGGGGTTTGGGGGGCCCCCGGAGCAGTTCTTC. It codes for CAWSVGFGGPPEQFF. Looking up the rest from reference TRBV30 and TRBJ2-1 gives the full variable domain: SQTIHQWPATLVQPVGSPLSLECTVEGTSNPNLYWYRQAAGRGLQLLFYSVGIGQISSEVPQNLSASRPQDRQFILSSKKLLLSDSGFYLCAWSVGFGGPPEQFFGPGTRLTVL.

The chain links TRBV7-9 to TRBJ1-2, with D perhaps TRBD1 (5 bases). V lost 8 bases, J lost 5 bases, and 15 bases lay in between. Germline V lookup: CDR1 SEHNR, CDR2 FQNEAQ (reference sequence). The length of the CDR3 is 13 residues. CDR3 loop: CASGAPTPYGYTF. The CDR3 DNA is TGTGCCAGCGGGGCCCCCACTCCATATGGCTACACCTTC.

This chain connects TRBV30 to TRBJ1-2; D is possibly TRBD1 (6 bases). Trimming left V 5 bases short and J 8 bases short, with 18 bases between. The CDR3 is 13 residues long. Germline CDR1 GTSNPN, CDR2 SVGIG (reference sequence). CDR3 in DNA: TGTGCCTGGGGCGTAGGGGGAAACGGCGGCTACACCTTC. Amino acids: CAWGVGGNGGYTF.

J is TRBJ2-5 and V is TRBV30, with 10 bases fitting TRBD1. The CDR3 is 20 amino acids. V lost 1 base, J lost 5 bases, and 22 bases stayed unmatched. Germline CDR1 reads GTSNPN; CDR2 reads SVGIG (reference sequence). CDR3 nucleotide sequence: TGTGCCTGGAGTGGGGGAGCTGTAACATTGTGGGGACAGGGGCGGGAGACCCAGTACTTC. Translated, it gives CAWSGGAVTLWGQGRETQYF.